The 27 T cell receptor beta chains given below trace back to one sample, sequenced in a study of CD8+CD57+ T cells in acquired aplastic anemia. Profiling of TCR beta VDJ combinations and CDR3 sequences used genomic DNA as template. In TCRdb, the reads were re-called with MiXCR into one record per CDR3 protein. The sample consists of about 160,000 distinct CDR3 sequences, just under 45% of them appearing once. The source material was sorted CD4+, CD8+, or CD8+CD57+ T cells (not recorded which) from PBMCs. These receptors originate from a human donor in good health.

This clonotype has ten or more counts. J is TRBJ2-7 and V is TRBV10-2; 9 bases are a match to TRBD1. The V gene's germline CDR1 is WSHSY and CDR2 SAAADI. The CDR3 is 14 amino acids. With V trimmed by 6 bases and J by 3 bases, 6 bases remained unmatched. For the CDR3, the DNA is TGCGCCAGCAGGGAGGGGACAGGGAACTACGAGCAGTACTTC. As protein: CASREGTGNYEQYF.

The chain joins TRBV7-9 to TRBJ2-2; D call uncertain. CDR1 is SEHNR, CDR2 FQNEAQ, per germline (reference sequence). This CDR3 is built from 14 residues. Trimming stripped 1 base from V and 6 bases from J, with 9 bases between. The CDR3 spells CASSLVFMPGELFF. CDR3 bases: TGTGCCAGCAGCTTAGTTTTTATGCCCGGGGAGCTGTTTTTT.

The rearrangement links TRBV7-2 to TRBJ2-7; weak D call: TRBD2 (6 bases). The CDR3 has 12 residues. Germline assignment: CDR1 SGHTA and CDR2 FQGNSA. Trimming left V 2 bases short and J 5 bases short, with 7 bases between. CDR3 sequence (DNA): TGTGCCAGCAGCTTACTAGCGCACGAGCAGTACTTC. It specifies CASSLLAHEQYF.

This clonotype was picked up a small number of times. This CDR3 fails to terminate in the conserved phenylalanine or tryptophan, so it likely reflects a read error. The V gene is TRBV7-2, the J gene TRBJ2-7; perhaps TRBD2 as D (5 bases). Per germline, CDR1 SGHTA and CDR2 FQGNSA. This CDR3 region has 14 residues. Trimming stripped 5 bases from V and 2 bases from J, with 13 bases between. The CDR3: CASSPIYGTYEQYL. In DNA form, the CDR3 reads TGTGCCAGCAGCCCAATTTACGGGACCTACGAGCAGTACCTC.

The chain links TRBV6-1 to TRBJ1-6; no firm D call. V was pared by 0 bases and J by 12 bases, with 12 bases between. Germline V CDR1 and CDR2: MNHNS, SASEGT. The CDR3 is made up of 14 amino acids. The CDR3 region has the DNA TGTGCCAGCAGTGAAGCGACGGAGATTCAACCCCTCCACTTT. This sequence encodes CASSEATEIQPLHF.

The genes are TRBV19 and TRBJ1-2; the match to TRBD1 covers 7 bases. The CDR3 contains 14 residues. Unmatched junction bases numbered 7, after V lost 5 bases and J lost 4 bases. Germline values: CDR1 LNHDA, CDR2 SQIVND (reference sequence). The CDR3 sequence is CASSLLGQAYGYTF. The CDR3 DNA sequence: TGTGCCAGTAGTCTATTAGGACAGGCCTATGGCTACACCTTC.

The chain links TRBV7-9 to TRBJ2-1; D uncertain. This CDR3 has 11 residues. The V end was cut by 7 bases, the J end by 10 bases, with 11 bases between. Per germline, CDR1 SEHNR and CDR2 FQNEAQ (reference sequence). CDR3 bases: TGTGCCAGCAAACAATTAGGGGAGCAGTTCTTC. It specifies CASKQLGEQFF. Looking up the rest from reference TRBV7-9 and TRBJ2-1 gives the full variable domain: DTGVSQNPRHKITKRGQNVTFRCDPISEHNRLYWYRQTLGQGPEFLTYFQNEAQLEKSRLLSDRFSAERPKGSFSTLEIQRTEQGDSAMYLCASKQLGEQFFGPGTRLTVL.

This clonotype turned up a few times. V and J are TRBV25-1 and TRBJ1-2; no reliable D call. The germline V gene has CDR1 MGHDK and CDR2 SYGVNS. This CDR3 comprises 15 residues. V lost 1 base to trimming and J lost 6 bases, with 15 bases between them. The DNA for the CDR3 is TGTGCCAGCAGTGAATTTGAAGGTATAGTGAATGGCTACACCTTC. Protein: CASSEFEGIVNGYTF.

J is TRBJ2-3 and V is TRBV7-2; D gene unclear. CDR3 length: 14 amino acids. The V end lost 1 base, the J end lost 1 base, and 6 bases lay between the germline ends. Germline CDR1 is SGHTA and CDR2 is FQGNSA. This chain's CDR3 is CASSLVEGTDTQYF. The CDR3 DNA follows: TGTGCCAGCAGCTTAGTAGAAGGCACAGATACGCAGTATTTT.

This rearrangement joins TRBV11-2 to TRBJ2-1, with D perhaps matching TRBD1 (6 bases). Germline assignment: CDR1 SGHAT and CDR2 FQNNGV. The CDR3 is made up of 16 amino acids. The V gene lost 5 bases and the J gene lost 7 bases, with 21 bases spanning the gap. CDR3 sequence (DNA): TGTGCCAGCAGCCGATGGGGGCAGGGGATTGGGAATGAGCAGTTCTTC. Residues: CASSRWGQGIGNEQFF.

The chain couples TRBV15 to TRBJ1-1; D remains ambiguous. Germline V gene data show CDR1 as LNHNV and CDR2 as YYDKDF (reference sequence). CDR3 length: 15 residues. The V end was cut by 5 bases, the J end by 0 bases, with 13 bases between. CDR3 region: CATSDLQYMNTEAFF. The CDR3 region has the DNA TGTGCCACCAGCGACCTACAGTACATGAACACTGAAGCTTTCTTT.

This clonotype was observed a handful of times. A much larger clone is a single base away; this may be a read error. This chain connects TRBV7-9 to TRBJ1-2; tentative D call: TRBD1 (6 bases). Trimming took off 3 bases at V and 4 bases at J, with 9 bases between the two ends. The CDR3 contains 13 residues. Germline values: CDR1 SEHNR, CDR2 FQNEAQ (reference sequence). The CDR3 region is CASSLGHGYGYTF. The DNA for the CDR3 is TGTGCCAGCAGCTTGGGACATGGCTATGGCTACACCTTC.

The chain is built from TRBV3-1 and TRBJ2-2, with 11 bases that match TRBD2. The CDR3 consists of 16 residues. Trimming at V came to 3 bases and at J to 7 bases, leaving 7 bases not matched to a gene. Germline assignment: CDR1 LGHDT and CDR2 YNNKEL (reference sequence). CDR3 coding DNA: TGTGCCAGCAGCCACACCGGGACTAGCGGCGGCGGGGAGCTGTTTTTT. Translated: CASSHTGTSGGGELFF.

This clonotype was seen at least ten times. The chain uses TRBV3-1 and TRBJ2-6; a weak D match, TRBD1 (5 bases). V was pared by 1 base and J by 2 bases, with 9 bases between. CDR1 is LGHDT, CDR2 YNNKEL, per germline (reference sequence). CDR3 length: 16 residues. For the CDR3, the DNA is TGTGCCAGCAGCCAAGGACCAGGGCCTGGGGCCAACGTCCTGACTTTC. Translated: CASSQGPGPGANVLTF. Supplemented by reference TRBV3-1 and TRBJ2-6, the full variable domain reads DTAVSQTPKYLVTQMGNDKSIKCEQNLGHDTMYWYKQDSKKFLKIMFSYNNKELIINETVPNRFSPKSPDKAHLNLHINSLELGDSAVYFCASSQGPGPGANVLTFGAGSRLTVL.

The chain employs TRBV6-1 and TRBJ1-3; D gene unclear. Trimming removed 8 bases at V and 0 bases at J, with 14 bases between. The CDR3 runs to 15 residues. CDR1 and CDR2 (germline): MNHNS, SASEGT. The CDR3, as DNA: TGTGCCAGCGGCGTGGGCAGCGTCTCTGGAAACACCATATATTTT. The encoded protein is CASGVGSVSGNTIYF.

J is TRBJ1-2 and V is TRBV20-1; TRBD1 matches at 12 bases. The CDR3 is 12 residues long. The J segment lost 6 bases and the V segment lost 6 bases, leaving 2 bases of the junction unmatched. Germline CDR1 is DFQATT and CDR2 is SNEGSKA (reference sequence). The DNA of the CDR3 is TGCAGTGCCGGGACAGGGGGCAATGGCTACACCTTC. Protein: CSAGTGGNGYTF.

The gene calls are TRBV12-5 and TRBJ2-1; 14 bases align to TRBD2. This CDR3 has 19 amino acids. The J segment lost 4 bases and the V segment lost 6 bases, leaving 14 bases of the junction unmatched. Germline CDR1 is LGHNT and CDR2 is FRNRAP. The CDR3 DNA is TGTGCTAGTGGCCCGATCAAGACTAGCGGGGGGGCCAGGTACAATGAGCAGTTCTTC. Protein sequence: CASGPIKTSGGARYNEQFF. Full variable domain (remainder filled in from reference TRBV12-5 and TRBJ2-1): DARVTQTPRHKVTEMGQEVTMRCQPILGHNTVFWYRQTMMQGLELLAYFRNRAPLDDSGMPKDRFSAEMPDATLATLKIQPSEPRDSAVYFCASGPIKTSGGARYNEQFFGPGTRLTVL.

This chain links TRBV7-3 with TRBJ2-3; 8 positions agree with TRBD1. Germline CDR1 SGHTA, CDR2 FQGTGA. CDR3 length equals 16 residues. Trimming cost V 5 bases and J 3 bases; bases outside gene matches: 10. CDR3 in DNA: TGTGCCAGCAGCCCCGAAGGGACAGGAGGAACAGATACGCAGTATTTT. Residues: CASSPEGTGGTDTQYF.

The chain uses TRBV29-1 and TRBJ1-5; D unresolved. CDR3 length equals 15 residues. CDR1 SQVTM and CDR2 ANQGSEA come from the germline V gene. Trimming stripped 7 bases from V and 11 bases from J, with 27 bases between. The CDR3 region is CSAVEGTKNGRTQHF. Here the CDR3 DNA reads TGCAGCGCCGTGGAGGGCACTAAAAATGGGCGAACCCAGCATTTT.

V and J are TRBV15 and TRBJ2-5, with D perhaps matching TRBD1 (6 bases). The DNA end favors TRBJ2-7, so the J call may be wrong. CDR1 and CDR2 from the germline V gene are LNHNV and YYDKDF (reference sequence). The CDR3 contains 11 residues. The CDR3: CATSGGLEQYF. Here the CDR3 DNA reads TGTGCCACCAGCGGGGGCCTCGAGCAGTACTTC.

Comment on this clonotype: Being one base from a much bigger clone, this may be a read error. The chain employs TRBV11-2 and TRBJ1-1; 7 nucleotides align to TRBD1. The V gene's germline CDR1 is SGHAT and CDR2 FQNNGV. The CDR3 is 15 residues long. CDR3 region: CASSSRTGLNTEVFF. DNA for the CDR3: TGTGCCAGCAGTTCGCGGACAGGCCTGAACACTGAAGTTTTCTTT.

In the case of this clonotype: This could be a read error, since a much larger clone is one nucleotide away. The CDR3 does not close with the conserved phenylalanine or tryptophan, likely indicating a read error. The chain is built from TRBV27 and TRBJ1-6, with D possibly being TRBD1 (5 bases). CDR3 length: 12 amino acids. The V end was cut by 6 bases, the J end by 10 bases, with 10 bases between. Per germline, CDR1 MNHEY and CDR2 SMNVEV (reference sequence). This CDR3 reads CASRAAGSPLHL. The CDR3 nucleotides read TGTGCCAGCAGAGCGGCAGGGTCACCCCTCCACCTT.

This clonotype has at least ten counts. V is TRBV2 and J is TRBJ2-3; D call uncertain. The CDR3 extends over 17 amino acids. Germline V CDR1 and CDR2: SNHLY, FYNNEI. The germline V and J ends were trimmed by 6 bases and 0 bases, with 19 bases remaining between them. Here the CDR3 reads CASSGEIYGRSTDTQYF. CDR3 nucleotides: TGTGCCAGCAGCGGTGAAATTTACGGTCGTAGCACAGATACGCAGTATTTT. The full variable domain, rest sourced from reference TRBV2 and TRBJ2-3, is EPEVTQTPSHQVTQMGQEVILRCVPISNHLYFYWYRQILGQKVEFLVSFYNNEISEKSEIFDDQFSVERPDGSNFTLKIRSTKLEDSAMYFCASSGEIYGRSTDTQYFGPGTRLTVL.

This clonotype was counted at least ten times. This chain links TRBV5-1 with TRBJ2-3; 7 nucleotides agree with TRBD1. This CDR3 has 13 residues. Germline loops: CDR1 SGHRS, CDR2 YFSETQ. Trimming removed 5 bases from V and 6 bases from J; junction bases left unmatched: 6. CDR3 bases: TGCGCCAGCAGGGACAGGACCTTGGATACGCAGTATTTT. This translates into CASRDRTLDTQYF.

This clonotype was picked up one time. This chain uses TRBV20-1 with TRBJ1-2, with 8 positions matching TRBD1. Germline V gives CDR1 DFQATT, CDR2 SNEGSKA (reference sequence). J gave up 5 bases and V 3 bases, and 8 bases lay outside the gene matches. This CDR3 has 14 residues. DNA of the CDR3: TGCAGTGCTAGGGCTGGCAGGGGGCGGTATGGCTACACCTTC. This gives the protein CSARAGRGRYGYTF.

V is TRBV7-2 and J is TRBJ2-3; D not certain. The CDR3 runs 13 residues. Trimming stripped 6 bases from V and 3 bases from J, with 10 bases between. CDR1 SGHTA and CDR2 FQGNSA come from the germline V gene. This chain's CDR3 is CASSRTGTDTQYF. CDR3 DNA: TGTGCCAGCAGTCGTACCGGGACAGATACGCAGTATTTT.

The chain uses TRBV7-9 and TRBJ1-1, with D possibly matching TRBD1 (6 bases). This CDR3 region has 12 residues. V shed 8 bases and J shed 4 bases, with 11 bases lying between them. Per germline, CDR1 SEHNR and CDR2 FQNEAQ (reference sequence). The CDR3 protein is CASGGWLTEAFF. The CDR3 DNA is TGTGCCAGCGGGGGCTGGCTCACTGAAGCTTTCTTT.